Sequencing of this TCR beta chain was carried out in a study of regulatory T cells in long-lasting Graves disease. Study findings and constraints: Those with persistent Graves' had less TCR diversity than newly diagnosed patients. Persistent patients shared more public clonotypes (2,741) than new patients (about 960).

With iRepertoire HTBI primers and Arm-PCR of CDR3 regions, TCR beta libraries were built. Via MiXCR, TCRdb re-called the multiplex PCR reads, giving one row per CDR3 protein. The sample lists 600,000 to 850,000 distinct CDR3 sequences, 25% to 35% seen once, with about two fifths in the top ten. The V gene lost 6 bases and the J gene lost 1 base, with 9 bases spanning the gap. The CDR3 contains 13 residues. The time point was: persistent/refractory GD, antithyroid drugs over 5 years with positive TRAb. RNA extracted from PBMCs served as the sequencing template. This clonotype was recorded at least ten times. Its antigen is currently unknown.

The TCR comes from a female donor with Graves disease. The chain joins TRBV12-3 or TRBV12-4 to TRBJ1-2; no clear D. The specimen comprised peripheral blood mononuclear cells (PBMCs), sampled when the disease was refractory, from a patient treated with antithyroid drugs. Here the CDR3 DNA reads TGTGCCAGCAGCTTAAAGGGTAACTATGGCTACACCTTC. It codes for CASSLKGNYGYTF.